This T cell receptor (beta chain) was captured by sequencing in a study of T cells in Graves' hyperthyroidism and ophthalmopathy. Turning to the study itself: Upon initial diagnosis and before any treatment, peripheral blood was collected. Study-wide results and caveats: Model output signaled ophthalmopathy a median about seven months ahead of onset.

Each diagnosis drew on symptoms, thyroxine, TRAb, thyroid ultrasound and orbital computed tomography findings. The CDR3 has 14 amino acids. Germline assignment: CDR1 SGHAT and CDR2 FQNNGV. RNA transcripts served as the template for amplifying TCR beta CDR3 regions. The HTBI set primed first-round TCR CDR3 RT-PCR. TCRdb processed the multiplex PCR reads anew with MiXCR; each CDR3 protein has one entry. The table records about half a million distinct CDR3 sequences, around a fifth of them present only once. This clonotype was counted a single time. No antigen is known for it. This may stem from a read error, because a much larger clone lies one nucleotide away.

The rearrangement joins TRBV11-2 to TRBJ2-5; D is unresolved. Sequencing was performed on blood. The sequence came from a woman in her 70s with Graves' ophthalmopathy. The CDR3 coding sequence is TGTGCCAGCAGCCGATCACGGGCACAAGAGACCCGGTACTTC. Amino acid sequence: CASSRSRAQETRYF.